This T cell receptor beta chain comes out of a study of T-cell memory formation after mild COVID-19 (dated by TCRdb to 2020 to 2022). As for the study more broadly: TCR sequence clusters from the two donors were largely donor specific. In two donors, T-cell clones that expanded and contracted after mild COVID-19 were tracked by sequencing TCRalpha and TCRbeta repertoires over time. The cohort was made up of two young adult volunteers, one female and one male, who were previously healthy.

Ficoll-Paque density gradient centrifugation was the method used to isolate PBMCs. What the research found in general, with its limitations: Contracting CD4+ clones were found mainly in CM and EM memory subsets, while CD8+ clones were enriched in EMRA. Some responding clones were detected in pre-infection memory, which suggested that pre-existing cross-reactive memory T cells had joined the SARS-CoV-2 response. Whether the second-wave clones peaking on day 37 were SARS-CoV-2 specific was not confirmed. The study covered only a couple of mild cases, and larger cohorts including severe cases with pre-infection samples were considered necessary. From day 15 to 85, contracting clones showed balanced CD4/CD8 phenotypes, whereas a second wave of clones that expanded from day 15 to 37 leaned towards CD4+.

A word on this clonotype: What antigen it recognizes has not been identified. Base qualities are missing; no much larger clone stands one base away.

Trimming costs V 3 bases and J 7 bases, and their ends lie 9 bases apart. The CDR3, cysteine through phenylalanine, is 13 amino acids long. Here the CDR3 DNA is all that survives: 39 bases in frame from base 1. TCRdb names Illumina NovaSeq 6000 as the instrument used. TCRalpha and TCRbeta cDNA libraries were built by 5'RACE with constant-segment primers, adding sample barcodes and unique molecular identifiers. RNA was extracted from every sample with Trizol reagent. Amplification of the libraries took two PCR steps, and the second step added a second sample barcode plus Illumina TruSeq adapters. The libraries were sequenced on an Illumina NovaSeq using 2 x 150 bp paired-end reads. As for the original processing: The reads were demultiplexed and collapsed into UMI-guided consensus sequences using migec v1.2.7. Using mixcr v2.1.11, UMI consensuses were aligned to TRA and TRB V and J templates and then assembled into clonotypes. A clonotype was counted as expanded or contracted only if both edgeR and NoisET called the change significant, with noise models trained on biological replicates. For edgeR calls, the thresholds were a false discovery rate-adjusted p below 0.01 and a log2 fold-change of 1. As an exploratory analysis of dynamics, PCA with hierarchical clustering was applied to max-normalized trajectories of the 1000 most abundant clonotypes. The CD4 or CD8 phenotype of responding clones was assigned using the separately sequenced CD4+ and CD8+ repertoires. Using fastp trimming at Q25 and MiXCR clonotype assembly, TCRdb reanalyzed the public sequencing data and kept in-frame beta chains. Identical CDR3 protein sequences are pooled into one entry, listed with their most common genes and DNA. TCRdb, not the authors, supplied the V and J calls. This sample lists roughly 400,000 distinct CDR3 sequences; approximately 16% were detected once. The ten largest clones capture approximately 21% of the sample.

This TCR was sampled from a man between 18 and 29 years old who had mild COVID-19 (a few samples of this study predate the infection). The sample titles of this study are shuffled in the database, so cell type and time point are left out; the donor was told from shared clones. Sequenced material: PBMCs or a T cell subset sorted from them (not recorded which). The chain uses TRBV12-3 or TRBV12-4 and TRBJ2-2; the best D guess is TRBD1, with 5 bases matching. The nucleotides read TGTGCCAGCAGTTTTTCAGGGCTCGGGGAGCTGTTTTTT. This yields the protein CASSFSGLGELFF.